The present T cell receptor (beta chain) was sequenced within a study of cytomegalovirus exposure and HLA in healthy donors (dated 2017 in TCRdb). Regarding the research as a whole: In an earlier analysis of 450 to 750 of the donors, around 290 Gb of sequence data and 90 million to 120 million unique TCR beta sequences from roughly 200 million T cells were reported. Approximately 300 gigabases of sequencing data and around 80 million unique TCR sequences made up an early release that covered around 640 HLA-typed donors. Among the approximately 400 genotyped donors, around 81% belonged to the genetic ancestry cluster associated with self-reported Caucasian donors. The study was designed to test whether signatures of past pathogen exposure could be identified by cataloging public T cell receptors. Using immunosequencing, the study profiled T cell repertoires from some 670 subjects and related those repertoires to cytomegalovirus serostatus. Along with the roughly 670-subject first cohort, a separate validation cohort of around 110 different subjects was used. The study combined high-throughput TCR immunosequencing, statistical association of individual TCRs with disease status, and machine learning to predict cytomegalovirus infection status. To study patterns of TCR occurrence, a later analysis re-analyzed previously published TCR beta repertoires from 500 to 850 donors and added high-resolution HLA genotyping. In the later analysis, no new phenotypic data were used to find candidate immune exposures; instead, reliance was placed on TCR beta sequences and their occurrence across donors. To decide whether each TCR beta V gene segment behaved as functional or pseudogenic, an earlier analysis of approximately 600 of the donors relied on high-throughput TCR beta sequencing. Alongside the repertoire data, information on donor age, sex, ethnicity and CMV serostatus was compiled. In a later genetic analysis, genome-wide SNP genotypes for about 65% of the roughly 670 donors were used, and that subset was treated as a discovery cohort. Every repertoire in the discovery cohort had been generated on one and the same sequencing platform. HLA typing included class I and class II loci at four-digit resolution. Typing coverage varied by locus: roughly 620-630 donors for A, B, C, DRB1 and DQB1; more than 500 for DQA1; over 600 for DPA1; roughly 450 for DPB1. A handful of DR-DQ haplotypes were treated as single units for association and clustering because of strong linkage in the cohort. Among roughly 370 genotyped donors of the cohort, an average of about 240,000 unique TCR beta nucleotide sequences were sequenced per donor, around 20% of them non-productive. The full study reports these points: In a later genetic analysis, fewer N-insertions in productive TCRs were reported among donors in an Asian-associated ancestry cluster than the roughly 700-donor mean. When HLA alleles, especially DR and DQ, strongly co-occurred, TCR associations were difficult to assign to individual alleles. Roughly uniform sequencing depth across donors was assumed in presence/absence analyses, although this assumption may not hold. A further reported finding was that TCR beta sequences accurately predicted the HLA-A and HLA-B alleles for most subjects in the first cohort. In vitro tests confirmed that a few of the cytomegalovirus-associated TCR beta chains recognize cytomegalovirus antigens. The sequencing pipeline was judged likely to have produced a cluster of highly shared sequence variants as a technical artifact. In a later genetic analysis, a missense DCLRE1C variant was associated with V-gene and J-gene trimming of TCR beta chains, and the association was replicated in an independent cohort. Linkage disequilibrium might explain the correlated functional status among segregating V segments, but an unknown experimental factor could not be excluded. Cytomegalovirus status was reported to be diagnosed by the classifier with high specificity and sensitivity in both the original and validation cohorts. Because HLA typing was missing for some donors at each locus, association tests included only the typed subset. Specific HLA alleles were associated with over 15,000 TCR beta sequences at a false discovery rate of 0.05 in a later analysis. Some IMGT-functional V segments, including TRBV6-2 and TRBV6-3, could not be told apart with the 87-base-pair reads, so those segments were excluded. Several of the top co-occurrence clusters appeared to be linked to parvovirus B19, influenza, CMV and Epstein-Barr virus, according to a later analysis. Because counts were too low, roughly 18 rarely observed V segments, including chromosome 9 orphons, were left out of the earlier analysis of a few hundred of the donors. According to a later analysis, TCR association rates differed among HLA loci, with DRB1 alleles showing the most associated TCRs and HLA-C alleles showing the fewest. The study gave a list of under 200 TCR beta chains associated with cytomegalovirus. A later analysis found that most CMV-associated TCR beta chains appeared HLA-restricted, with HLA associations seemingly driven largely by CMV exposure. According to the authors, the approach could potentially be generalized to other disease states and immunological phenotypes. The cohort was sequenced for TCR beta chains only, and without alpha or paired-chain data the features that could be detected were limited. In an earlier analysis of around 600 of the donors, most TCR beta V segments appeared in productive rearrangements about 87% or about 30% of the time, broadly matching IMGT annotations. CMV serostatus was the only immune exposure information available for the cohort. Most TCR sequences were observed very rarely across donors, whereas some public TCRs were present in many individuals. In a later analysis, HLA-associated TCR beta chains showed more clonal expansion and lower generation probabilities than non-associated chains that were equally common.

The library was prepared using the immunoSEQ multiplex PCR assay. The multiplex PCR relied on a mix of 60 forward primers for TCR Vbeta segments and 13 reverse primers for TCR Jbeta segments. The CDR3 region of rearranged TCR beta genes was amplified from genomic DNA by a multiplex PCR assay. Amplified TCR beta libraries were sequenced as 87-base-pair reads on the Illumina HiSeq System. On the study's bioinformatics: Across the 600 to 700 repertoires, a later analysis counted 75 million to 90 million unique TCR beta chains, some 11 million of which were shared by at least two donors. Raw reads were error-corrected and collapsed into unique sequences with a nearest-neighbor algorithm that merged closely related sequences to remove PCR and sequencing errors. CDR3 sequences were aligned to IMGT reference sequences to assign V, D and J gene segments. For a sequence to be retained, at least a six-nucleotide match to both a V gene segment and a J gene segment was required. Rearrangements were classified as productive when the CDR3 lacked stop codons and remained in frame with V and J, and all other rearrangements were classified as non-productive. CDR3 was defined by IMGT convention, running from the second conserved V-encoded cysteine to the conserved J-encoded phenylalanine. The earlier analysis of about 590 of the donors excluded sequences that lacked an unambiguous match to a single V gene segment. In an earlier analysis of around 590 of the donors, a V segment was called functional when productive rearrangements were above 56.7%, and segregating when the standard deviation between donors exceeded 5%. To diagnose cytomegalovirus status from the catalog of TCR beta chain sequences, a statistical classification framework was built. In a later analysis, V and J genes were assigned by comparing TCR nucleotide sequences against IMGT/GENE-DB human TR gene sequences. In a later analysis, CDR3 sequences and most-parsimonious VDJ recombination scenarios were assigned using the TCRdist pipeline. In a later analysis, each TCR beta chain was defined by its CDR3 amino acid sequence together with its V-gene family, and reads without a unique V-gene family were excluded. As a way to deal with suspected cross-contamination and a sequencing artifact, a later analysis dropped under 600 nucleotide sequences that were highly shared and had low generation probability. In a later analysis, a clonal expansion index for each public chain was calculated from normalized within-repertoire ranks of inferred template counts. In a later analysis, generation probabilities were computed with a VDJ recombination model fitted to out-of-frame rearrangements, and the resulting probabilities were checked against IGoR. In a later analysis, hypergeometric tests were used to score TCR-TCR, TCR-HLA and TCR-CMV co-occurrence, with a repertoire-size bias correction applied to TCR pairs. False discovery rates were estimated in a later analysis by permuting HLA or CMV assignments 20 times. A later analysis grouped co-occurring TCRs with DBSCAN, adding TCRdist sequence similarity when clustering within HLA-allele-positive subsets. For co-occurrence clustering, repertoires with fewer than 30,000 or more than 120,000 public chains were excluded, along with five repertoires with anomalous nucleotide sharing. The table was pulled from immuneACCESS by TCRdb, which kept in-frame rearrangements only. Such tables lose some clones; where checked, under half of the loss comes from unresolved V genes, and the rest has no known cause. V, J and clone size were drawn from that table, and D and trimming were deduced from the DNA. For this sample there are approximately 170,000 clones; roughly four fifths appear just once. The ten top clones hold roughly 4% of the sample.

The cohort consisted of 650 to 850 healthy bone marrow donors. At the time of sampling, every cohort member was nominally healthy, though immune exposures that went unrecorded were likely present. The donor tested CMV seropositive and was one of the 289 seropositive cohort members. A peripheral blood sample was provided by each donor, and peripheral blood mononuclear cells were used for TCR beta sequencing. The Qiagen DNeasy Blood Extraction Kit was used to extract genomic DNA from the blood cell samples. A word on this clone: The clone's antigen remains unknown. Base qualities are missing; no much larger clone stands one base away.

CDR1 is given as SNHLY and CDR2 as FYNNEI, both from the germline V gene. The junction carries 16 bases between V and J, which are trimmed by 3 bases and 4 bases respectively. There are 16 amino acids in the CDR3, from cysteine to phenylalanine inclusive. Only the CDR3 region is kept as DNA, spanning 48 bases read in frame from base 1. Material for sequencing was PBMCs. The sequence joins TRBV2 to TRBJ1-3, with no confident D gene call. The TCR was taken from a man over 45 in good health and CMV-seropositive. The DNA is as follows: TGTGCCAGCAGTGATCGAGGGATAATTACCGGAAACACCATATATTTT. Its product reads: CASSDRGIITGNTIYF.